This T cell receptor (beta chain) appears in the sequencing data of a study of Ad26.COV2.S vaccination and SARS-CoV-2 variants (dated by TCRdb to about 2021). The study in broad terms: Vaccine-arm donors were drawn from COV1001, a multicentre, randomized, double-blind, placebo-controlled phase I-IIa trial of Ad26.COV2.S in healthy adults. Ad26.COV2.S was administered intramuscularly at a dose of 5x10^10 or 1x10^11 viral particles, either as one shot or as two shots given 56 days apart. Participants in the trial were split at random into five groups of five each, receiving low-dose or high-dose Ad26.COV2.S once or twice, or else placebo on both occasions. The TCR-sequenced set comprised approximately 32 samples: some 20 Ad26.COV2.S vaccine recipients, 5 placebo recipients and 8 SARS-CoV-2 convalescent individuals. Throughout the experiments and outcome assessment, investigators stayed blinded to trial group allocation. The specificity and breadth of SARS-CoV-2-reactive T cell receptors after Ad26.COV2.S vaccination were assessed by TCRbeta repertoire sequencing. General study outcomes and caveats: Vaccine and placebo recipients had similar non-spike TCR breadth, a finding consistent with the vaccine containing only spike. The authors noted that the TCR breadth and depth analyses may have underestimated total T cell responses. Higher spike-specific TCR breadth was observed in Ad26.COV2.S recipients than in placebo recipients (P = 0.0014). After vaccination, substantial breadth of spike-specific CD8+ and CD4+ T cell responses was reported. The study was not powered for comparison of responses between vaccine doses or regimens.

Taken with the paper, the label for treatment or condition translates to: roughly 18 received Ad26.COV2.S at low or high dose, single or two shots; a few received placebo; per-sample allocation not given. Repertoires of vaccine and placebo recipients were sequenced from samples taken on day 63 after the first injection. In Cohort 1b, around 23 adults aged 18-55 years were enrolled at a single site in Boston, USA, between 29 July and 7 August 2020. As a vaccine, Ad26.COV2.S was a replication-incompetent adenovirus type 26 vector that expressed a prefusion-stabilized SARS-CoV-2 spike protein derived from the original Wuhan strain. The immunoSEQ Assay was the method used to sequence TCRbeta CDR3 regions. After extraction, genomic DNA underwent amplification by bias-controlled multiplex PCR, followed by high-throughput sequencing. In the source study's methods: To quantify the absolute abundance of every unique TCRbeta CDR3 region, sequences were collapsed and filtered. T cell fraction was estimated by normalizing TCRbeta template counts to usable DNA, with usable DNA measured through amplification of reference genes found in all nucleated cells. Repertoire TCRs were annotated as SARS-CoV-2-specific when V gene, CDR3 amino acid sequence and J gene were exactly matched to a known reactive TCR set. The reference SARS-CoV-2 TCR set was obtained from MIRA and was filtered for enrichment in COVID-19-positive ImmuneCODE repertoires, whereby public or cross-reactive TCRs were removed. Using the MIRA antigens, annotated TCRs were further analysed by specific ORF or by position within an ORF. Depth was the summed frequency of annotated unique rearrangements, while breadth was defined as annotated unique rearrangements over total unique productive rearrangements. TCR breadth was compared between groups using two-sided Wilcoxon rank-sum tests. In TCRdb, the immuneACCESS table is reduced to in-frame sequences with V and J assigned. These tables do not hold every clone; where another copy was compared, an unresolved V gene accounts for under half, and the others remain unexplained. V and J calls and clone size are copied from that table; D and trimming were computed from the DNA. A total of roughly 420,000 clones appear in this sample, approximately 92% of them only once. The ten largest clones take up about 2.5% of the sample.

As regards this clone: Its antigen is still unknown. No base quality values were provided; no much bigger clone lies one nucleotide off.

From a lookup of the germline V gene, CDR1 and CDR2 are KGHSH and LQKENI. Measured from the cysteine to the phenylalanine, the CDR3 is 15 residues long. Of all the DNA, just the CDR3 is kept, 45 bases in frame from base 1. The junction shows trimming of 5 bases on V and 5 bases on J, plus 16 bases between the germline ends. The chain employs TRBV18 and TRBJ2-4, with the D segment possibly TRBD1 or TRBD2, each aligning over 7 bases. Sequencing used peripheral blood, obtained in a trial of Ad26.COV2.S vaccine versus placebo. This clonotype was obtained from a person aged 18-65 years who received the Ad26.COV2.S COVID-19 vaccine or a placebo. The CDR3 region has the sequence CASSKGGDSQNIQYF. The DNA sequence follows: TGTGCCAGCTCAAAGGGGGGGGACAGCCAAAACATTCAGTACTTC.